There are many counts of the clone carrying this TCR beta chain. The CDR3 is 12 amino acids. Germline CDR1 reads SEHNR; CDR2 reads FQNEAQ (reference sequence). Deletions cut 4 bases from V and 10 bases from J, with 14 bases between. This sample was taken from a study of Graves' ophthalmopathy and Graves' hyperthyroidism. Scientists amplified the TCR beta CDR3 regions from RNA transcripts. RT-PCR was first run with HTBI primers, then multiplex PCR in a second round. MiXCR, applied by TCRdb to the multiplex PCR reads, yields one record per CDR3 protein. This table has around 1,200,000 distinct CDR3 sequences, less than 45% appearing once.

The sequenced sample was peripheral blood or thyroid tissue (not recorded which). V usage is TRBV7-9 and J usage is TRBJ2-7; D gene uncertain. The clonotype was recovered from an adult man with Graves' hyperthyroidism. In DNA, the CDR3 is TGTGCCAGCAGCTCGTCGGGCTACAGTCAGTACTTC. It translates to CASSSSGYSQYF. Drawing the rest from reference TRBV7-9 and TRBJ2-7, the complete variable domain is DTGVSQNPRHKITKRGQNVTFRCDPISEHNRLYWYRQTLGQGPEFLTYFQNEAQLEKSRLLSDRFSAERPKGSFSTLEIQRTEQGDSAMYLCASSSSGYSQYFGPGTRLTVT.